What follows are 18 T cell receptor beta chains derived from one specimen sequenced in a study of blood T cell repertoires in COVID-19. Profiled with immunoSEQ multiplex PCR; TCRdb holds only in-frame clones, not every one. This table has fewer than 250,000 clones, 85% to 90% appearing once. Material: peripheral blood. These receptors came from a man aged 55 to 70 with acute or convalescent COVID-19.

CDR3 DNA: TGCGCCAGCAGTAAGTATGGCAGTACCTACGAGCAGTACTTC. It translates to CASSKYGSTYEQYF. V usage is TRBV10-2 and J usage is TRBJ2-7; D is uncertain. The CDR3 length is 14 residues. CDR1 WSHSY and CDR2 SAAADI come from the germline V gene. V gave up 5 bases and J gave up 2 bases, with 13 bases separating them.

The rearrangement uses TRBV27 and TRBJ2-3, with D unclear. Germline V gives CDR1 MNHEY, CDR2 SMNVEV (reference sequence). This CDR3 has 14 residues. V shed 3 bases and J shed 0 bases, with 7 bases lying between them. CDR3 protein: CASSLHYSTDTQYF. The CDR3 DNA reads TGTGCCAGCAGTTTGCACTACAGCACAGATACGCAGTATTTT.

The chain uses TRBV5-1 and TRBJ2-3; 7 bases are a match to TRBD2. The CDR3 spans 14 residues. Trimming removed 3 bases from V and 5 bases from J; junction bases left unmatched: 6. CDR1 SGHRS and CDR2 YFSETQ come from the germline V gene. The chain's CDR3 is CASSSGGPVDTQYF. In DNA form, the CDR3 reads TGCGCCAGCAGCTCGGGGGGTCCCGTAGATACGCAGTATTTT. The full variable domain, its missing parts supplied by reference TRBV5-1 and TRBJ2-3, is KAGVTQTPRYLIKTRGQQVTLSCSPISGHRSVSWYQQTPGQGLQFLFEYFSETQRNKGNFPGRFSGRQFSNSRSEMNVSTLELGDSALYLCASSSGGPVDTQYFGPGTRLTVL.

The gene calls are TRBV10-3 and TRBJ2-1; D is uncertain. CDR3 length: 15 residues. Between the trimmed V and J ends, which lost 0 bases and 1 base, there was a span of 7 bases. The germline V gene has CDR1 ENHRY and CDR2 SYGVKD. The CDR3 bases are TGTGCCATCAGTGAGTCTAGCTTGTCCTACAATGAGCAGTTCTTC. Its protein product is CAISESSLSYNEQFF.

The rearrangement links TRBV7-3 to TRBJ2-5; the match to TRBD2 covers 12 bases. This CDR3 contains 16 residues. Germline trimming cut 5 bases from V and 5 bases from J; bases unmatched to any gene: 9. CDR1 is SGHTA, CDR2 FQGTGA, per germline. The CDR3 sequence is CASSLRLAGAPETQYF. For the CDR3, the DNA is TGTGCCAGCAGCCTTCGACTAGCGGGGGCCCCCGAGACCCAGTACTTC.

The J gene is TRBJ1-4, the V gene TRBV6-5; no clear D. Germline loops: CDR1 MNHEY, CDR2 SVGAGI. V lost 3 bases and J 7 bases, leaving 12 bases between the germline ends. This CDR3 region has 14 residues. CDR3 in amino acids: CASSYGGGSEKLFF. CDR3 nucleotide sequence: TGTGCCAGCAGTTATGGAGGAGGCAGTGAAAAACTGTTTTTT.

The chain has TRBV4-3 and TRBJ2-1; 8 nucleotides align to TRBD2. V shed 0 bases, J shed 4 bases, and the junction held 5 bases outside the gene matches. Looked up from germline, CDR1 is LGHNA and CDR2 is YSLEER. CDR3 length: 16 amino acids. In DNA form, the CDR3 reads TGCGCCAGCAGCCAAGATATGGCGGGGGGTTACAATGAGCAGTTCTTC. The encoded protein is CASSQDMAGGYNEQFF.

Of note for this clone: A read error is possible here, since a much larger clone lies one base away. CDR3: CASSLGQNTEAFF. In DNA, the CDR3 is TGTGCCAGCAGCTTAGGACAGAACACTGAAGCTTTCTTT. The chain employs TRBV7-9 and TRBJ1-1, with D uncertain. CDR1 and CDR2 (germline): SEHNR, FQNEAQ (reference sequence). V was shortened by 1 base and J by 1 base, with 4 bases between the two germline ends. CDR3 length: 13 residues.

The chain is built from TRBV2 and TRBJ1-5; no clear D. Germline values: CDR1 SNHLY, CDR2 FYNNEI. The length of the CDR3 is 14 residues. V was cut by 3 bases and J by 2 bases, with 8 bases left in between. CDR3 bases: TGTGCCAGCAGTGACCAGTTGGGCAATCAGCCCCAGCATTTT. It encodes CASSDQLGNQPQHF. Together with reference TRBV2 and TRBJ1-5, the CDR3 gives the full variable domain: EPEVTQTPSHQVTQMGQEVILRCVPISNHLYFYWYRQILGQKVEFLVSFYNNEISEKSEIFDDQFSVERPDGSNFTLKIRSTKLEDSAMYFCASSDQLGNQPQHFGDGTRLSIL.

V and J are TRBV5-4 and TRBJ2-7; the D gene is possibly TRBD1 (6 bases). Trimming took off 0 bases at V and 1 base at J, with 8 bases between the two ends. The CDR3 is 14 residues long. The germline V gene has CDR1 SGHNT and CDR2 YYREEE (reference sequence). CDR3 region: CASSLEGGSYEQYF. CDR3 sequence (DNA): TGTGCCAGCAGCTTGGAAGGGGGTTCCTACGAGCAGTACTTC.

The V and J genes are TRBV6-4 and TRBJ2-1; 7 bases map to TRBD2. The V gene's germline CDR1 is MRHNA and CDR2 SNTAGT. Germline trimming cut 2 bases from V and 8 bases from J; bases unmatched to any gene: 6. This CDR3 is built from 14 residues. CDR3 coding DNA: TGTGCCAGCAGTGACAGGGAGGGTTTATATGAGCAGTTCTTC. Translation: CASSDREGLYEQFF.

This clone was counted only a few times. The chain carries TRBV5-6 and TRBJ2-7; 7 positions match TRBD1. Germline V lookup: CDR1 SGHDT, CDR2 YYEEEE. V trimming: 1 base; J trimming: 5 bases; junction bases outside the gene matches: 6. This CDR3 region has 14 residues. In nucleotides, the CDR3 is TGTGCCAGCAGCTTGAAGGGGGCTGGAAACGAGCAGTACTTC. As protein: CASSLKGAGNEQYF.

The chain's CDR3 is CASSAGAGANVLTF. Written as DNA, the CDR3 is TGTGCCAGCAGTGCCGGAGCTGGGGCCAACGTCCTGACTTTC. This chain links TRBV2 with TRBJ2-6; D unresolved. Germline CDR1 and CDR2: SNHLY and FYNNEI. V gave up 4 bases and J gave up 2 bases, with 6 bases separating them. CDR3 length equals 14 residues.

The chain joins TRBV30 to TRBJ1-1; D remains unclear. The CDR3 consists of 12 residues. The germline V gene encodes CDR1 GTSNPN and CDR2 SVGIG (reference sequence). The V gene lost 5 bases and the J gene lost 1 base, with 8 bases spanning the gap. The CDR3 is CAWATENTEAFF. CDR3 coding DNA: TGTGCCTGGGCGACTGAGAACACTGAAGCTTTCTTT.

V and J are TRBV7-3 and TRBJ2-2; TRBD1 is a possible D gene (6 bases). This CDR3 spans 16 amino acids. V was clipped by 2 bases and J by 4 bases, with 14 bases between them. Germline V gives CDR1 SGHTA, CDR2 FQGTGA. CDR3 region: CASSLPGVEGTGELFF. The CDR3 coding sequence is TGTGCCAGCAGCTTACCAGGGGTAGAAGGCACCGGGGAGCTGTTTTTT.

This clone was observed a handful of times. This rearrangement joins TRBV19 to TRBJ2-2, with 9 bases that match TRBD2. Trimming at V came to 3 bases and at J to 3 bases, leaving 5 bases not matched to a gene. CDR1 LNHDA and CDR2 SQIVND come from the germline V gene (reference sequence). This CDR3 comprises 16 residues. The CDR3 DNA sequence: TGTGCCAGTAGTATCGTGATAGCGGGGGACACCGGGGAGCTGTTTTTT. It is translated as CASSIVIAGDTGELFF.

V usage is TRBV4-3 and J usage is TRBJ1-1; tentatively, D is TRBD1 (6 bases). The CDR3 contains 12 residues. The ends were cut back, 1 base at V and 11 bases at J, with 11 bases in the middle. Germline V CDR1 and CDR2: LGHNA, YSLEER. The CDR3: CASSQGRGEAFF. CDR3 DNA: TGCGCCAGCAGCCAAGGCAGGGGTGAGGCTTTCTTT.

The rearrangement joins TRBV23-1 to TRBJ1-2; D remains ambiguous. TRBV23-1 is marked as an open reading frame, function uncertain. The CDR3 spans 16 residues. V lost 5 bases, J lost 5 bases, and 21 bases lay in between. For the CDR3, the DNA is TGCGCCAGCAGTATCTTTTTCGGCAGAAGGAGATATGGCTACACCTTC. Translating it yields CASSIFFGRRRYGYTF.